The 18 T cell receptor beta chains below were found in one sample sequenced in a study of T cell responses to AZD1222 COVID-19 vaccine. Sequenced by immunoSEQ multiplex PCR; TCRdb stores in-frame clones only, minus some. The sample lists approximately 67,000 clones; around four fifths were seen once. The sequenced sample was peripheral blood, obtained on day 0 of AZD1222 vaccination. The receptors here all came from an adult in good health.

J is TRBJ2-1 and V is TRBV7-9; TRBD2 matches at 9 bases. Germline CDR1 SEHNR, CDR2 FQNEAQ (reference sequence). V lost 2 bases, J lost 2 bases, and 4 bases stayed unmatched. The CDR3 consists of 16 residues. The CDR3 is CASSLIAGGPYNEQFF. The CDR3 region has the DNA TGTGCCAGCAGCTTAATTGCGGGAGGGCCCTACAATGAGCAGTTCTTC.

The chain links TRBV19 to TRBJ2-1, with TRBD1 as a possible D gene (6 bases). Per germline, CDR1 LNHDA and CDR2 SQIVND (reference sequence). The V gene lost 5 bases and the J gene lost 2 bases, with 10 bases spanning the gap. The CDR3 has 14 residues. The CDR3 DNA sequence: TGTGCCAGTAGTGGTGGGGACACCTACAATGAGCAGTTCTTC. This codes for CASSGGDTYNEQFF.

This clone has only one observation. The CDR3 here is CASSYLAGEVIQETQYF. CDR3 coding DNA: TGTGCCAGCAGTTACTTAGCGGGGGAGGTAATTCAAGAGACCCAGTACTTC. The rearrangement joins TRBV6-2 or TRBV6-3 to TRBJ2-5, with 9 bases identical to TRBD2. Germline values: CDR1 MNHEY, CDR2 SVGEGT. V lost 1 base, J lost 2 bases, and 8 bases stayed unmatched. The CDR3 is 17 amino acids.

The chain combines TRBV28 with TRBJ2-7, with 7 bases matching TRBD1. CDR3 length equals 14 residues. Germline V CDR1 and CDR2: MDHEN, SYDVKM. The trim removed 7 bases at V and 5 bases at J, leaving 11 bases unmatched. Written as DNA, the CDR3 is TGTGCCAGCAACGGCCCACAGGGGACCCACGAGCAGTACTTC. As protein: CASNGPQGTHEQYF.

The V gene is TRBV19, the J gene TRBJ1-1; D not certain. CDR3 length: 13 residues. Trimming stripped 5 bases from V and 1 base from J, with 8 bases between. Germline assignment: CDR1 LNHDA and CDR2 SQIVND (reference sequence). For the CDR3, the DNA is TGTGCCAGTAGTTACAGTAGGAACACTGAAGCTTTCTTT. This codes for CASSYSRNTEAFF.

V is TRBV30 and J is TRBJ1-2; D call uncertain. Germline lookup yields CDR1 GTSNPN and CDR2 SVGIG (reference sequence). The CDR3 extends over 15 amino acids. V lost 0 bases and J 5 bases, leaving 16 bases between the germline ends. The CDR3 DNA reads TGTGCCTGGAGTGTTATGGGGAGTTGGGCTTATGGCTACACCTTC. This sequence encodes CAWSVMGSWAYGYTF.

This chain joins TRBV7-3 and TRBJ2-3; unclear D gene. V was trimmed by 2 bases and J by 6 bases, leaving 9 bases between them. CDR3 length equals 13 residues. Germline V gene lookup returns CDR1 SGHTA and CDR2 FQGTGA. The CDR3 DNA is TGTGCCAGCAGCTTATTCGTAAAGGATACGCAGTATTTT. Its translation: CASSLFVKDTQYF.

The chain carries TRBV4-3 and TRBJ2-1; D might be TRBD2 (5 bases). Between the trimmed V and J ends, which lost 2 bases and 1 base, there was a span of 12 bases. CDR1 LGHNA and CDR2 YSLEER come from the germline V gene. The CDR3 has 16 residues. Here the CDR3 DNA reads TGCGCCAGCAGCCAACTCCCCTCGGGGTCCTACAATGAGCAGTTCTTC. This codes for CASSQLPSGSYNEQFF.

The genes are TRBV6-2 or TRBV6-3 and TRBJ2-7; perhaps TRBD1 as D (6 bases). V was pared by 2 bases and J by 5 bases, with 13 bases between. CDR3 length: 14 residues. The germline V gene encodes CDR1 MNHEY and CDR2 SVGEGT. This CDR3 is CASSYILTGNEQYF. The CDR3 coding sequence is TGTGCCAGCAGTTACATCTTGACAGGCAACGAGCAGTACTTC.

The rearrangement uses TRBV28 and TRBJ2-2; D is ambiguous. The CDR3 loop spans 13 amino acids. Germline V gene lookup returns CDR1 MDHEN and CDR2 SYDVKM. Trimming shortened V by 5 bases and J by 7 bases, and 11 bases separated the two germline ends. The CDR3 is CASSKRVGGELFF. Written as DNA, the CDR3 is TGTGCCAGCAGTAAACGGGTTGGCGGGGAGCTGTTTTTT. The full variable domain, its missing parts supplied by reference TRBV28 and TRBJ2-2, is DVKVTQSSRYLVKRTGEKVFLECVQDMDHENMFWYRQDPGLGLRLIYFSYDVKMKEKGDIPEGYSVSREKKERFSLILESASTNQTSMYLCASSKRVGGELFFGEGSRLTVL.

V is TRBV6-5 and J is TRBJ1-3; D gene uncertain. Trimming took 4 bases from V and 4 from J, leaving 8 bases between them. The V gene's germline CDR1 is MNHEY and CDR2 SVGAGI. The CDR3 is made up of 13 amino acids. The CDR3 here is CASSFTQGNTIYF. As DNA, the CDR3 is TGTGCCAGCAGTTTTACACAGGGAAACACCATATATTTT.

The gene calls are TRBV4-3 and TRBJ2-1; 9 bases fit TRBD1. This CDR3 region has 13 residues. Germline V gene data show CDR1 as LGHNA and CDR2 as YSLEER. V shed 4 bases, J shed 8 bases, and the junction held 3 bases outside the gene matches. The CDR3 protein is CASSLTGGYEQFF. CDR3 DNA sequence: TGCGCCAGCAGCCTTACAGGGGGCTATGAGCAGTTCTTC.

V gene TRBV5-1 combines with J gene TRBJ1-6; D call uncertain. Trimming stripped 0 bases from V and 5 bases from J, with 6 bases between. The CDR3 sequence is 14 residues long. Germline assignment: CDR1 SGHRS and CDR2 YFSETQ. The DNA of the CDR3 is TGCGCCAGCAGCTTGGGGGAGAATAATTCACCCCTCCACTTT. It codes for CASSLGENNSPLHF.

J is TRBJ1-1 and V is TRBV21-1. TRBV21-1 is termed a pseudogene. The CDR3 spans 16 residues. The CDR3 is CASSNALTVLNTEAFF. The CDR3 coding sequence is TGTGCCAGCAGCAACGCCCTTACGGTGTTGAACACTGAAGCTTTCTTT.

V usage is TRBV2 and J usage is TRBJ1-5; D unclear. The V gene lost 5 bases and the J gene lost 0 bases, with 8 bases spanning the gap. This CDR3 has 14 residues. Germline V gene data show CDR1 as SNHLY and CDR2 as FYNNEI. The DNA of the CDR3 is TGTGCCAGCAGTCGGCAGCTTAGCAATCAGCCCCAGCATTTT. This translates into CASSRQLSNQPQHF.

This chain joins TRBV3-1 (or the pseudogene TRBV3-2) and TRBJ2-1; D is possibly TRBD1 (5 bases). The CDR3 consists of 14 residues. V was pared by 4 bases and J by 2 bases, with 9 bases between. Germline CDR1 LGHDT, CDR2 YNNKEL (reference sequence). In nucleotides, the CDR3 is TGTGCCAGCAGCCGTTCAGGGACCTACAATGAGCAGTTCTTC. Translated, it gives CASSRSGTYNEQFF.

The rearrangement links TRBV10-2 to TRBJ2-7; 13 bases align to TRBD2. Trimming took 6 bases from V and 3 from J; bases not matched to a gene: 20. Germline V gene lookup returns CDR1 WSHSY and CDR2 SAAADI. This CDR3 region has 20 residues. The CDR3, as DNA: TGCGCCAGCAGACAGAATCCGTGGGACACTGGGACTAGCGGGAACTACGAGCAGTACTTC. This encodes CASRQNPWDTGTSGNYEQYF.

Only one count was recorded for this clone. The chain couples TRBV29-1 to TRBJ2-7; no clear D gene. V dropped 0 bases and J dropped 4 bases, with 13 bases sitting between them. The CDR3 is 14 residues long. Germline values: CDR1 SQVTM, CDR2 ANQGSEA. CDR3 DNA sequence: TGCAGCGTTGAAGATAGCCTAGAAGGATACGAGCAGTACTTC. Amino acids: CSVEDSLEGYEQYF.